This T cell receptor beta chain was obtained from a study of patients and donors after allogeneic stem cell transplantation. TCRdb re-derived calls from the RT-PCR reads in MiXCR, one entry per CDR3 protein. The profile shows roughly 250,000 distinct CDR3 sequences, roughly 15% of them singletons. There are a few counts of this clonotype. The CDR3 spans 14 residues. The germline CDR1 and CDR2 sequences are SGHTA and FQGTGA. Trimming cost V 5 bases and J 8 bases, with 16 bases left between them. This receptor was obtained from a human donor who was either an allogeneic HSCT recipient or a stem cell or donor lymphocyte infusion donor (not recorded which). It is not recorded whose cells these are; they may come from a transplant donor. The specimen sequenced was blood, either unsorted or a sorted T cell fraction (not recorded which). This chain connects TRBV7-3 to TRBJ2-1; D might be TRBD1 (6 bases). DNA for the CDR3: TGTGCCAGCAGCCGGGACACCACGGTAGATGAGCAGTTCTTC. Its translation: CASSRDTTVDEQFF.